This T cell receptor beta chain stems from a study of T cell responses to AZD1222 COVID-19 vaccine. This CDR3 is 15 amino acids long. V gave up 1 base and J gave up 0 bases, with 7 bases separating them. CDR1 and CDR2 from the germline V gene are LGHDT and YNNKEL (reference sequence). Sequencing was performed with immunoSEQ multiplex PCR; in TCRdb, only in-frame clones are kept and a portion is missing. There are 100,000 to 120,000 clones in the sample; about nine tenths occur only once, and 1.6% lies in the top ten. The receptor was derived from an adult in good health. Sequenced here: peripheral blood, sampled on day 0 of AZD1222 vaccination. This chain joins TRBV3-1 (or the pseudogene TRBV3-2) and TRBJ1-3, with no clear D. The DNA of the CDR3 is TGTGCCAGCAGCCAAGTTCGGAACTCTGGAAACACCATATATTTT. Amino acids: CASSQVRNSGNTIYF.